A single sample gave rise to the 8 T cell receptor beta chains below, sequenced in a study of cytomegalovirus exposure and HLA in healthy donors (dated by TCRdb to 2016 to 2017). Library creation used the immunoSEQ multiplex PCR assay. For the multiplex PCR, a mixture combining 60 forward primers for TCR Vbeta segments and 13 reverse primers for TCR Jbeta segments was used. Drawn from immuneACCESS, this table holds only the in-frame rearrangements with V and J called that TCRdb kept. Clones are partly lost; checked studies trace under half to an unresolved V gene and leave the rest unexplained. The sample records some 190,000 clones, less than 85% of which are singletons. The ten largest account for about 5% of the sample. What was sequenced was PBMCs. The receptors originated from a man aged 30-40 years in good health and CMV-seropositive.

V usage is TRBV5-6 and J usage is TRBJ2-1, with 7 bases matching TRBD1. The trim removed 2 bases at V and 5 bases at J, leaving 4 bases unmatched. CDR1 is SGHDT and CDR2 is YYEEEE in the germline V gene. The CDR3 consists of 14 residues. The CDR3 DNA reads TGTGCCAGCAGCTTATTAGACAGGGACAATGAGCAGTTCTTC. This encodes CASSLLDRDNEQFF.

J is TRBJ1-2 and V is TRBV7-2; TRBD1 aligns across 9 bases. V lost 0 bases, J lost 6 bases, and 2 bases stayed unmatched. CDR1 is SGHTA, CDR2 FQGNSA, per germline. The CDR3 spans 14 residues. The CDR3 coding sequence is TGTGCCAGCAGCTTAGCCGGGACAGGGAATGGCTACACCTTC. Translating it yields CASSLAGTGNGYTF. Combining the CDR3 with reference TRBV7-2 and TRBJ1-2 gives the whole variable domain GAGVSQSPSNKVTEKGKDVELRCDPISGHTALYWYRQSLGQGLEFLIYFQGNSAPDKSGLPSDRFSAERTGGSVSTLTIQRTQQEDSAVYLCASSLAGTGNGYTFGSGTRLTVV.

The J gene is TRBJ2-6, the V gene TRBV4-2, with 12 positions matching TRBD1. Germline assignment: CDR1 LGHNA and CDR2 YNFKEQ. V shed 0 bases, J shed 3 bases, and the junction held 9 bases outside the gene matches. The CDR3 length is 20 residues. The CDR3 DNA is TGTGCCAGCAGCCAAGAGGGGTGGGGACAGGGGGCGATTGGGGCCAACGTCCTGACTTTC. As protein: CASSQEGWGQGAIGANVLTF.

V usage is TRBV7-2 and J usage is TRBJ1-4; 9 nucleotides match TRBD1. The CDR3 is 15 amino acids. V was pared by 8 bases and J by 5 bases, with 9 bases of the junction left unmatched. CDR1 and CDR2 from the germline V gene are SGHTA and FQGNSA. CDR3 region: CASSRDRVPNEKLFF. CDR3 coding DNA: TGTGCCAGCTCCCGGGACAGGGTCCCCAATGAAAAACTGTTTTTT.

The CDR3 nucleotides read TGTGCCAGCAGCTTTCGAGGGGGTCAGCCCCAGCATTTT. Its translation: CASSFRGGQPQHF. The genes are TRBV9 and TRBJ1-5; weak D call: TRBD1 (6 bases). V shed 4 bases and J shed 6 bases, with 11 bases lying between them. Germline V CDR1 and CDR2: SGDLS, YYNGEE. This CDR3 has 13 amino acids.

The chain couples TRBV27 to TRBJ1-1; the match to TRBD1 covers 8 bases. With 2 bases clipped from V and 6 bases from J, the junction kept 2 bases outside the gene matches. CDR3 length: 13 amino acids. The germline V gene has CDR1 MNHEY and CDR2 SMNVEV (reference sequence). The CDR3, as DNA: TGTGCCAGCAGTTTAATACAGGGGGCTGAAGCTTTCTTT. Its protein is CASSLIQGAEAFF.

The CDR3 DNA sequence: TGCGCCAGCAGAGAGACAGGGAACAGGGTGACCCAGTACTTC. Translation: CASRETGNRVTQYF. The rearrangement links TRBV10-1 to TRBJ2-5, with 7 positions matching TRBD1. Germline CDR1 reads WNHNN; CDR2 reads SYGVQD (reference sequence). Losses at the gene ends were 6 bases for V and 7 bases for J; bases not matched to a gene: 11. This CDR3 region has 14 residues.

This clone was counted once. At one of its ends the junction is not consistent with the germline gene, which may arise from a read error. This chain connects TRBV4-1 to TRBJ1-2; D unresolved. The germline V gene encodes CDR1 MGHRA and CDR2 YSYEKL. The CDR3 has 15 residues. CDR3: CASGQETYLGYGYTF. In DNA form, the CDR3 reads TGCGCCAGCGGCCAAGAGACTTACCTGGGCTATGGCTACACCTTC.